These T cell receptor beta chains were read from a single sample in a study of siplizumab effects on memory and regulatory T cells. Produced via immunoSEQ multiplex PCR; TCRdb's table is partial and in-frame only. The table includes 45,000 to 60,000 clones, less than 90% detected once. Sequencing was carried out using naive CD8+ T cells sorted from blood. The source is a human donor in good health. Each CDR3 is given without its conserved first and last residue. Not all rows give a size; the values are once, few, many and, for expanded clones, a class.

CDR3: ASSLDWDDPLH
V: TRBV7-6
size: .
J: TRBJ1-6

CDR3: ASSQGTGNYGYT
V: TRBV4-1
size: .
J: TRBJ1-2

CDR3: ASSEWWDRVVKDTQY
V: TRBV6-1
size: .
J: TRBJ2-3

CDR3: ASSQGGVGMFNGYT
V: TRBV4-1
size: few
J: TRBJ1-2

CDR3: ASSQGAGLYNEQF
V: TRBV4-1
size: .
J: TRBJ2-1

CDR3: ASSPGTSGLSSYNEQF
V: TRBV5-4
size: .
J: TRBJ2-1

CDR3: ASSSPGQPANTGELF
V: TRBV27
size: .
J: TRBJ2-2

CDR3: ASSPLLNEKLF
V: TRBV11-2
size: .
J: TRBJ1-4

CDR3: ASSSVVPPGELF
V: TRBV7-9
size: .
J: TRBJ2-2

CDR3: ATSPWGPDTGELF
V: TRBV15
size: .
J: TRBJ2-2

CDR3: ASSEDTASGTEAF
V: TRBV6-1
size: .
J: TRBJ1-1

CDR3: AWSGGTGLEGQY
V: TRBV30
size: .
J: TRBJ2-7

CDR3: ASSLDRGTEAF
V: TRBV7-9
size: .
J: TRBJ1-1

CDR3: ASSLSGDSYNEQF
V: TRBV7-9
size: .
J: TRBJ2-1

CDR3: ASSLGRAGFGYT
V: TRBV5-6
size: once
J: TRBJ1-2

CDR3: ASSLAIGHEQY
V: TRBV7-9
size: .
J: TRBJ2-7

CDR3: ASSSWTSPPTSGANVLT
V: TRBV7-9
size: .
J: TRBJ2-6

CDR3: ASTLSGARNTEAF
V: TRBV6-5
size: .
J: TRBJ1-1

CDR3: ASIAPGTGPPKQY
V: TRBV7-9
size: .
J: TRBJ2-7

CDR3: ASSLVGQIEAF
V: TRBV7-8
size: .
J: TRBJ1-1

CDR3: ASSFWGLYEQY
V: TRBV5-4
size: .
J: TRBJ2-7

CDR3: ACLGGVGPREGLRDEQF
V: TRBV30
size: .
J: TRBJ2-1

CDR3: ASSRTGTYEQY
V: TRBV9
size: .
J: TRBJ2-7

CDR3: ASSPGQGISQPQH
V: TRBV5-6
size: .
J: TRBJ1-5

CDR3: ATRGGGASDTQY
V: TRBV7-2
size: once
J: TRBJ2-3

CDR3: ASSFGFPYEQY
V: TRBV7-9
size: .
J: .

CDR3: ASSLSIQGAAF
V: TRBV27
size: .
J: TRBJ1-1

CDR3: ASSSVVSYT
V: TRBV11-2
size: .
J: TRBJ1-2

CDR3: ASGSSSGGTDTQY
V: TRBV12-5
size: .
J: TRBJ2-3

CDR3: ASQTFRQFNEKLF
V: TRBV11-2
size: .
J: TRBJ1-4

CDR3: ASSGPGQDRSYGYT
V: TRBV25-1
size: .
J: TRBJ1-2

CDR3: ASSTWTGPTNEAF
V: TRBV13
size: .
J: TRBJ1-1

CDR3: ASSFWGDSYNEQF
V: TRBV27
size: .
J: TRBJ2-1

CDR3: AWGPAQGVYEQY
V: TRBV30
size: .
J: TRBJ2-7

CDR3: ASSEDPLGGETQY
V: TRBV6-1
size: .
J: TRBJ2-5

CDR3: ASRWTGYNSPLH
V: TRBV19
size: .
J: TRBJ1-6

CDR3: AISTGLSSNEKLF
V: TRBV10-3
size: .
J: TRBJ1-4

CDR3: ASSPQRTPLNLF
V: TRBV7-9
size: .
J: TRBJ2-1

CDR3: ASSIWAGGPHEQF
V: TRBV19
size: .
J: TRBJ2-1

CDR3: ASSLGQGHTGELF
V: TRBV11-2
size: .
J: TRBJ2-2

CDR3: AISESQTAYEQY
V: TRBV10-3
size: .
J: TRBJ2-7

CDR3: ASSWTDLYEQY
V: TRBV6-1
size: .
J: TRBJ2-7

CDR3: ASSPRDRMNTEAF
V: TRBV7-9
size: .
J: TRBJ1-1

CDR3: ASETLPGEQY
V: TRBV7-9
size: .
J: TRBJ2-7

CDR3: ASSTRGPHCEQF
V: TRBV21-1
size: .
J: TRBJ2-1

CDR3: ASRGTGGLRETQY
V: TRBV2
size: .
J: TRBJ2-5

CDR3: ASSQGTDQY
V: TRBV7-6
size: .
J: TRBJ2-3